Listed below are T cell receptor beta chains from one sample, sequenced in a study of blood T cell repertoires in COVID-19. The method was immunoSEQ multiplex PCR; TCRdb's version includes in-frame clones alone and lacks a portion of them. The repertoire holds 250,000 to 300,000 clones, with 89% as singletons. The sample taken for sequencing was PBMCs or T cells enriched from blood (not recorded which). Receptor source: a woman aged 55-70 years who had recovered from COVID-19. CDR3s include the opening cysteine and the closing phenylalanine or tryptophan. Not every row has a clone size; where given, it reads once, few, many or a size class.

clone size	V gene	J gene	CDR3 protein
.	TRBV30	TRBJ2-3	CAWNRDRVFGTDTQYF
.	TRBV2	TRBJ2-1	CASSVLRLADNEQFF
.	TRBV5-6	TRBJ1-5	CASSLSGNNQPQHF
.	TRBV6-5	TRBJ1-1	CASSPGGGTEAFF
.	TRBV4-1	TRBJ2-3	CASSQEDYSRRDTQYF
.	TRBV19	TRBJ2-3	CASSLQGAGDTQYF
.	TRBV11-3	TRBJ2-7	CASSPPAGGYEQYF
.	TRBV13	TRBJ2-1	CASSPWASSEQFF
.	TRBV9	TRBJ2-1	CASSETQVGTYNEQFF
.	TRBV28	TRBJ2-5	CASSFATSGFQETQYF
once	TRBV24-1	TRBJ2-2	CATSDPTGSSNTGELFF
.	TRBV28	TRBJ1-1	CASSGTGYTEAFF
.	TRBV9	TRBJ2-1	CASSVVGGSSNNEQFF
.	TRBV15	TRBJ1-5	CATSRDGLSGYSNQPQHF
few	TRBV10-2	TRBJ2-7	CASRLGGSYEQYF
few	TRBV11-3	TRBJ2-3	CASSLQGGTDTQYF
.	TRBV27	TRBJ1-6	CASSSRQGVYNSPLHF
.	TRBV4-1	TRBJ1-2	CASSQDHKDNNGYTF
.	TRBV9	TRBJ2-2	CASSVYSGNTGELFF
once	TRBV24-1	TRBJ2-2	CATSGRHKTGELFF
.	TRBV5-1	TRBJ2-5	CASSQGTSQRQETQYF
.	TRBV19	TRBJ1-1	CASSPLLRGGTEAFF
.	TRBV20-1	TRBJ1-3	CSAHSGNTIYF
.	TRBV6-5	TRBJ1-1	CASSLQGPSGTEAFF
.	TRBV5-5	TRBJ1-5	CASSPTTGAYSNQPQHF
.	TRBV7-8	TRBJ1-3	CASSSRDRGHTIYF
.	TRBV2	TRBJ2-1	CASSEGLAGVEQFF
.	TRBV7-8	TRBJ1-2	CASSLGAGGFYGYTF
.	TRBV27	TRBJ1-6	CASSRSSGQFNSPLHF
.	TRBV27	TRBJ1-6	CASTPKGQAPDFSPLHF
.	TRBV5-6	TRBJ1-3	CASSQGWNTIYF
.	TRBV4-1	TRBJ1-2	CASSQDLRTGNSEGYTF
.	TRBV19	TRBJ1-1	CASSIARGHTEAFF
.	TRBV28	TRBJ2-2	CASSSTSNTGELFF
.	TRBV7-3	TRBJ2-3	CASSYLGLAGGLTDTQYF
.	TRBV10-3	TRBJ2-7	CAISESWNGEGEQYF
.	TRBV7-9	TRBJ2-5	CASSLGDQGQETQYF
.	TRBV2	TRBJ2-2	CASSEIYRELFF
.	TRBV5-1	TRBJ1-3	CASSLGAGSGNTIYF
.	TRBV28	TRBJ2-2	CASRLPGINSAGEDTGELFF
once	TRBV6-2/TRBV6-3	TRBJ1-2	CASSYDGGGYTF
.	TRBV7-9	TRBJ1-3	CASSLAEGNTIYF
.	TRBV4-1	TRBJ1-5	CASSRDNNQPQHF
.	TRBV12-3/TRBV12-4	TRBJ1-6	CASSRDSWSPLHF
.	TRBV29-1	TRBJ2-3	CSVGGDTSTDTQYF